This T cell receptor (beta chain) was captured in a study of T cell repertoires in cytomegalovirus infection. Comment on this clonotype: The antigen is not known.

TCRdb reanalysed the reads using MiXCR and keeps one entry per CDR3 protein. The data contain about 270,000 distinct CDR3 sequences, roughly a fifth of them singletons. Sequencing used cultured PBMCs, obtained from culture after CMV antigen stimulation. This clonotype originated in a human donor in good health (CMV status not recorded). Some clones in this sample may be carry-over from other donors' samples.

The CDR3 loop is CASSQGVSSYNEQFF. Here the CDR3 DNA reads TGTGCCAGCAGCCAAGGGGTTAGCTCCTACAATGAGCAGTTCTTC. The rearrangement uses TRBV5-6 and TRBJ2-1; perhaps TRBD1 as D (5 bases). The CDR3 length is 15 residues. Germline CDR1 reads SGHDT; CDR2 reads YYEEEE. Trimming pared 4 bases from V and 0 bases from J, leaving 11 bases between.